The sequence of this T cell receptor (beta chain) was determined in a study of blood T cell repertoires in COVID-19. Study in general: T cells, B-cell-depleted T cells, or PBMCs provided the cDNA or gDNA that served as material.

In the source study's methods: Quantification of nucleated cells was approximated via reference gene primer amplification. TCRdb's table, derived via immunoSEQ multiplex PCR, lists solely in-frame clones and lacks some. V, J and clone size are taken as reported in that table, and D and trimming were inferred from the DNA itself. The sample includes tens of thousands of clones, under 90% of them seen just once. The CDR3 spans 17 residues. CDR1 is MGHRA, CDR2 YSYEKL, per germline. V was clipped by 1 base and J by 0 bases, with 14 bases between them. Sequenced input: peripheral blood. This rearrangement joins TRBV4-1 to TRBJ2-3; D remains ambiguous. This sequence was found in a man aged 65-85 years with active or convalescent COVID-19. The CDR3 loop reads CASSQALLGVSTDTQYF. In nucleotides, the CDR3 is TGCGCCAGCAGCCAAGCCCTCCTTGGAGTTAGCACAGATACGCAGTATTTT.